This passage covers 31 T cell receptor beta chains from one sample sequenced in a study of human T cells and chemical hapten exposure. The total RNA was obtained from whole blood that was not fractionated. One entry per CDR3 protein results from TCRdb running MiXCR on the 5' RACE reads. The sample consists of about 140,000 distinct CDR3 sequences, 4.1% of them appearing once. Receptor source: a female donor in good health.

The chain combines TRBV20-1 with TRBJ1-5; a weak D match, TRBD1 (5 bases). V was shortened by 6 bases and J by 0 bases, with 15 bases between the two germline ends. Germline CDR1 is DFQATT and CDR2 is SNEGSKA (reference sequence). The CDR3 consists of 15 residues. The CDR3 region is CSAGGRAVSNQPQHF. CDR3 sequence (DNA): TGCAGTGCGGGGGGGAGGGCTGTTAGCAATCAGCCCCAGCATTTT.

This clonotype was counted at least ten times. The rearrangement joins TRBV28 to TRBJ1-5; a weak D match, TRBD1 (5 bases). The germline gives CDR1 MDHEN, CDR2 SYDVKM. The CDR3 consists of 14 residues. Between the trimmed V and J ends, which lost 6 bases and 0 bases, there was a span of 9 bases. The CDR3 DNA follows: TGTGCCAGCAGGGGGGGGAATAGCAATCAGCCCCAGCATTTT. The encoded protein is CASRGGNSNQPQHF.

This clonotype has ten or more counts. This sequence joins TRBV6-5 and TRBJ1-6; D remains ambiguous. The CDR3 is made up of 15 amino acids. Trimming stripped 2 bases from V and 6 bases from J, with 11 bases between. Germline loops: CDR1 MNHEY, CDR2 SVGAGI. In DNA, the CDR3 is TGTGCCAGCAGTTACCTACTCGTGGCTAATTCACCCCTCCACTTT. Protein sequence: CASSYLLVANSPLHF.

There are many counts of this clonotype. The CDR3 region is CASSHTYNEQFF. The CDR3 DNA reads TGCGCCAGCAGCCACACCTACAATGAGCAGTTCTTC. This sequence joins TRBV4-3 and TRBJ2-1; D remains unclear. This CDR3 is built from 12 residues. Germline lookup yields CDR1 LGHNA and CDR2 YSLEER. Deletions cut 3 bases from V and 2 bases from J, with 2 bases between.

This clonotype was seen at least ten times. The genes are TRBV12-3 or TRBV12-4 and TRBJ1-1; D unclear. This CDR3 spans 16 amino acids. The V gene lost 3 bases and the J gene lost 0 bases, with 14 bases spanning the gap. Here the CDR3 DNA reads TGTGCCAGCAGTTTTCGGCGGTTGGGCCTGAACACTGAAGCTTTCTTT. This gives the protein CASSFRRLGLNTEAFF.

This clonotype was found many times. The rearrangement joins TRBV11-2 to TRBJ1-1; a possible D gene is TRBD1 (5 bases). V lost 5 bases to trimming and J lost 2 bases, with 9 bases between them. Per the germline V gene, CDR1 is SGHAT and CDR2 is FQNNGV. The CDR3 has 13 amino acids. This chain's CDR3 is CASSKGLNTEAFF. For the CDR3, the DNA is TGTGCCAGCAGCAAGGGGCTAAACACTGAAGCTTTCTTT.

In regard to this clonotype: A read error is possible here, since a much larger clone lies one base away. V usage is TRBV7-3 and J usage is TRBJ2-1; D ambiguous. CDR1 and CDR2 (germline): SGHTA, FQGTGA. The CDR3 totals 16 residues. CDR3 protein: CASSPSTARAYNVQFF. CDR3 DNA sequence: TGTGCCAGCAGCCCCTCGACCGCTCGCGCCTACAATGTGCAGTTCTTC.

The sample holds many counts of this clonotype. The chain couples TRBV28 to TRBJ2-3; D gene uncertain. Germline loops: CDR1 MDHEN, CDR2 SYDVKM. Between the trimmed V and J ends, which lost 3 bases and 2 bases, there was a span of 6 bases. This CDR3 spans 13 amino acids. The DNA of the CDR3 is TGTGCCAGCAGTTTTCAAACCACAGATACGCAGTATTTT. Amino acids: CASSFQTTDTQYF.

A few counts support this clonotype. The chain employs TRBV29-1 and TRBJ2-2; 8 positions match TRBD1. After removal of 6 bases from V and 5 bases from J, the junction contained 5 bases not matched to a gene. The CDR3 totals 13 residues. Germline CDR1 SQVTM, CDR2 ANQGSEA. CDR3 in amino acids: CSVRRQGTGELFF. The DNA for the CDR3 is TGCAGCGTACGGAGACAGGGGACCGGGGAGCTGTTTTTT.

The sample holds many counts of this clonotype. This chain links TRBV5-4 with TRBJ1-2, with D unclear. CDR3 length: 14 amino acids. Germline V gene lookup returns CDR1 SGHNT and CDR2 YYREEE (reference sequence). With 5 bases removed from V and 4 bases from J, the gap between germline ends came to 15 bases. The CDR3 region has the DNA TGTGCCAGCAGTTCTCTCCGCGGGAGCTATGGCTACACCTTC. Its protein product is CASSSLRGSYGYTF.

Comments on this clonotype: The conserved final phenylalanine or tryptophan is absent from the CDR3, which likely points to a read error. The chain recombines TRBV7-9 with TRBJ1-1, with 8 bases matching TRBD1. The germline V gene has CDR1 SEHNR and CDR2 FQNEAQ (reference sequence). The junction had 10 bases not matched to a gene; V was cut back by 6 bases and J by 7 bases. This CDR3 comprises 14 residues. CDR3 residues: CASSPRTGRDEAFV. The CDR3, as DNA: TGTGCCAGCAGTCCCAGGACAGGGAGAGATGAAGCTTTCGTT.

This clonotype was observed at least ten times. V gene TRBV12-3 or TRBV12-4 combines with J gene TRBJ1-1; D is undetermined. This CDR3 has 13 residues. With 8 bases removed from V and 6 bases from J, the gap between germline ends came to 16 bases. The CDR3 DNA follows: TGTGCCAGCTTGCGGGCCAAACTATCTGAAGCTTTCTTT. Translating gives CASLRAKLSEAFF.

The chain carries TRBV18 and TRBJ2-1, with 7 bases fitting TRBD2. The CDR3 has 13 residues. V was pared by 3 bases and J by 8 bases, with 4 bases of the junction left unmatched. Looked up from germline, CDR1 is KGHSH and CDR2 is LQKENI. This chain's CDR3 is CASSPVRGDEQFF. As DNA, the CDR3 is TGTGCCAGCTCACCTGTACGGGGGGATGAGCAGTTCTTC.

This clonotype occurred many times. The chain employs TRBV15 and TRBJ1-3, with TRBD1 matching over 7 bases. In germline, CDR1 is LNHNV, CDR2 YYDKDF (reference sequence). The CDR3 length is 15 residues. V dropped 6 bases and J dropped 0; count of bases not matched to a gene: 5. The CDR3 sequence: CATRRGQASGNTIYF. For the CDR3, the DNA is TGTGCCACCAGACGAGGACAGGCCTCTGGAAACACCATATATTTT.

At least ten counts were recorded for this clonotype. The genes are TRBV12-3 or TRBV12-4 and TRBJ2-7; D unclear. This CDR3 spans 14 amino acids. V was trimmed by 3 bases and J by 1 base, leaving 10 bases between them. The CDR3 spells CASSFIQDSYEQYF. The CDR3 coding sequence is TGTGCCAGCAGTTTCATCCAGGATTCCTACGAGCAGTACTTC.

This clonotype was picked up a small number of times. This rearrangement joins TRBV25-1 to TRBJ2-1; D perhaps matches TRBD1 (5 bases). Trimming left V 6 bases short and J 1 base short, with 16 bases between. The CDR3 covers 16 residues. Germline V gene data show CDR1 as MGHDK and CDR2 as SYGVNS. CDR3 in DNA: TGTGCCAGCAGCAATAAATGGGGCGGATCCTACAATGAGCAGTTCTTC. As protein: CASSNKWGGSYNEQFF.

This clonotype has at least ten counts. The chain has TRBV5-1 and TRBJ2-1; D gene uncertain. Germline-derived CDR1 and CDR2 are SGHRS and YFSETQ. V was clipped by 0 bases and J by 8 bases, with 9 bases between them. CDR3 length: 13 residues. CDR3 sequence: CASSLVPVDEQFF. The CDR3 region has the DNA TGCGCCAGCAGCTTGGTACCAGTAGATGAGCAGTTCTTC.

Regarding this clonotype: A read error is possible here, since a much larger clone lies one base away. This is likely a read error, given that the CDR3 carries no conserved phenylalanine or tryptophan at its end. The rearrangement links TRBV2 to TRBJ1-2; 8 nucleotides agree with TRBD1. V lost 5 bases, J lost 7 bases, and 6 bases stayed unmatched. CDR1 is SNHLY, CDR2 FYNNEI, per germline. CDR3 length equals 13 residues. The CDR3 DNA is TGTGCCAGCAGTCCCGACAGGGGTGGTGGCTACACCCTC. It yields the protein CASSPDRGGGYTL.

This clonotype has ten or more counts. The chain is built from TRBV7-2 and TRBJ2-5; D perhaps matches TRBD1 (6 bases). The V end lost 5 bases, the J end lost 0 bases, and 16 bases lay between the germline ends. Germline CDR1 is SGHTA and CDR2 is FQGNSA. CDR3 length: 16 residues. The CDR3 is CASSPGHSVYQETQYF. Here the CDR3 DNA reads TGTGCCAGCAGCCCGGGACATTCCGTCTACCAAGAGACCCAGTACTTC.

This chain joins TRBV7-8 and TRBJ2-1; D remains unclear. The V end was cut by 1 base, the J end by 0 bases, with 16 bases between. CDR1 and CDR2 (germline): SGHVS, FQNEAQ. The CDR3 has 18 amino acids. The CDR3 loop reads CASSLGSRTWASYNEQFF. The CDR3 DNA sequence: TGTGCCAGCAGCTTAGGGTCTAGGACCTGGGCCTCCTACAATGAGCAGTTCTTC.

This clonotype was recorded at least ten times. The chain couples TRBV18 to TRBJ1-1; D is ambiguous. CDR1 KGHSH and CDR2 LQKENI come from the germline V gene. This CDR3 contains 13 residues. Trimming shortened V by 3 bases and J by 4 bases, and 9 bases separated the two germline ends. DNA of the CDR3: TGTGCCAGCTCACCTCCGGGAGCCACTGAAGCTTTCTTT. Protein product: CASSPPGATEAFF.

The chain carries TRBV9 and TRBJ2-5, with TRBD2 matching over 11 bases. The germline CDR1 and CDR2 sequences are SGDLS and YYNGEE. CDR3 size: 17 residues. Germline trimming cut 0 bases from V and 2 bases from J; bases unmatched to any gene: 6. This chain's CDR3 is CASSVALLAGGQETQYF. The CDR3 DNA sequence: TGTGCCAGCAGCGTAGCGTTGCTAGCGGGGGGACAAGAGACCCAGTACTTC.

To note about this clonotype: A clone one base away is much larger, so this may be a read error. The CDR3 here is CASREGTGECEAFF. CDR3 coding DNA: TGTGCCAGCAGGGAGGGGACAGGGGAATGCGAAGCTTTCTTT. The genes are TRBV2 and TRBJ1-1; 10 bases line up with TRBD1. V was clipped by 6 bases and J by 8 bases; unmatched bases: 9. Germline V CDR1 and CDR2: SNHLY, FYNNEI. The CDR3 is 14 amino acids.

This clonotype showed up just a few times. The chain carries TRBV12-2 and TRBJ1-1; the table's TRBD1 call for D was not verified on the DNA. TRBV12-2 is tagged as a pseudogene. The CDR3 is 16 residues long. As DNA, the CDR3 is TGTGCAAGTCGCCCTCAAGGACCTGAGGGGGACACTGAAGCTTTCTTT. This encodes CASRPQGPEGDTEAFF.

This chain uses TRBV6-2 or TRBV6-3 with TRBJ2-3; D is uncertain. Germline assignment: CDR1 MNHEY and CDR2 SVGEGT. The V end lost 0 bases, the J end lost 10 bases, and 8 bases lay between the germline ends. CDR3 length: 12 amino acids. The CDR3 region has the DNA TGTGCCAGCAGTTACTCCCGGGCCTCGCAGTATTTT. Its translation: CASSYSRASQYF.

This clonotype appeared many times. The V call is TRBV4-3, the J call TRBJ2-5, with D perhaps matching TRBD2 (5 bases). Between the trimmed V and J ends, which lost 2 bases and 5 bases, there was a span of 12 bases. This CDR3 region has 14 residues. Germline CDR1 and CDR2: LGHNA and YSLEER. The CDR3 nucleotides are TGCGCCAGCAGCCAAACAAGGACGGGGGAGACCCAGTACTTC. The encoded protein is CASSQTRTGETQYF.

This clonotype was observed at least ten times. This chain links TRBV27 with TRBJ2-3; 7 bases align to TRBD2. CDR1 MNHEY and CDR2 SMNVEV come from the germline V gene (reference sequence). V shed 3 bases, J shed 3 bases, and the junction held 6 bases outside the gene matches. CDR3 length equals 15 residues. For the CDR3, the DNA is TGTGCCAGCAGTTTCCTAGCGGATGTTACAGATACGCAGTATTTT. Amino acids: CASSFLADVTDTQYF.

In its sample, this clonotype was seen many times. This chain links TRBV4-1 with TRBJ2-1; D might be TRBD2 (5 bases). Trimming cost V 1 base and J 6 bases, with 7 bases left between them. This CDR3 has 13 residues. Germline V lookup: CDR1 MGHRA, CDR2 YSYEKL. In DNA form, the CDR3 reads TGCGCCAGCAGCCAAGGGACTCCCAATGAGCAGTTCTTC. Amino acids: CASSQGTPNEQFF.

This clonotype was seen at least ten times. At one end the junction does not follow the germline gene, possibly because of a read error. The CDR3 DNA sequence: TGTGCCAGCAGCTTGGGGGGTACCCCTGAGGCTTTCTTT. Translating it yields CASSLGGTPEAFF. The genes are TRBV5-5 and TRBJ1-1; D uncertain. Germline V CDR1 and CDR2: SGHKS, YYEKEE (reference sequence). This CDR3 is 13 amino acids long.

At least ten counts were recorded for this clonotype. This rearrangement joins TRBV14 to TRBJ1-1; D uncertain. This CDR3 has 13 residues. CDR1 and CDR2 from the germline V gene are SGHDN and FVKESK. The V and J ends lost 8 bases and 5 bases respectively, with 15 bases between them. For the CDR3, the DNA is TGTGCCAGCGCTCCGGGAGTTTATACTGAAGCTTTCTTT. Protein sequence: CASAPGVYTEAFF.

The table lists this clonotype with many counts. This chain links TRBV7-3 with TRBJ1-2; unclear D gene. Germline V CDR1 and CDR2: SGHTA, FQGTGA. Trimming stripped 1 base from V and 8 bases from J, with 11 bases between. CDR3 length equals 13 residues. The CDR3 DNA reads as TGTGCCAGCAGCTTAAATCATGGGCAAGGCTACACCTTC. It specifies CASSLNHGQGYTF. The entire variable domain, with the rest obtained from reference TRBV7-3 and TRBJ1-2, is as follows: GAGVSQTPSNKVTEKGKYVELRCDPISGHTALYWYRQSLGQGPEFLIYFQGTGAADDSGLPNDRFFAVRPEGSVSTLKIQRTERGDSAVYLCASSLNHGQGYTFGSGTRLTVV.